Listed below are T cell receptor beta chains from one sample, sequenced in a study of type 1 regulatory T cells. A single record per CDR3 protein comes from TCRdb applying MiXCR to the reads. The sample comprises about 42,000 distinct CDR3 sequences, less than 15% of which are singletons, and around 8% rests with the top ten. Antigen specificity for these receptors is unknown. The sample taken for sequencing was cultured non-Tr1 T cells, either the whole culture or a sorted T cell fraction (not recorded which). The source is a human donor in good health. Each CDR3 is given with its conserved first and last residue. D genes are given only for firm matches. Clone size appears in some rows only: once, few, many, or a class for an expanded clone.

size	V	J	D	CDR3	DNA
many	TRBV10-3	TRBJ1-1	-	CAISEGNTEAFF	TGTGCCATCAGTGAAGGTAACACTGAAGCTTTCTTT
many	TRBV6-2/TRBV6-3	TRBJ2-7	TRBD2	CASSYTSGHEQYF	TGTGCCAGCAGTTACACTAGCGGACACGAGCAGTACTTC
-	TRBV10-3	TRBJ1-5	TRBD1	CAISEGQGKPQHF	TGTGCCATCAGTGAGGGACAGGGGAAGCCCCAGCATTTT
many	TRBV6-5	TRBJ2-1	-	CASTQGHSGSYNEQFF	TGTGCCAGCACCCAGGGTCACTCGGGCTCCTACAATGAGCAGTTCTTC
many	TRBV7-3	TRBJ2-2	TRBD2	CASSYAGVMNTGELFF	TGTGCCAGCAGCTATGCGGGAGTCATGAACACCGGGGAGCTGTTTTTT
few	TRBV19	TRBJ1-2	-	CASSHPAINYGYTF	TGTGCCAGTAGTCATCCGGCGATAAACTATGGCTACACCTTC
many	TRBV10-3	TRBJ1-4	-	CAISEGSRANEKLFF	TGTGCCATCAGTGAGGGGTCCAGAGCTAATGAAAAACTGTTTTTT
many	TRBV5-1	TRBJ2-3	TRBD2	CASRPPGLATDTQYF	TGCGCCAGCAGACCTCCGGGACTAGCGACAGATACGCAGTATTTT
few	TRBV2	TRBJ2-7	-	CASSDYEQYF	TGTGCCAGCAGTGATTACGAGCAGTACTTC
-	TRBV5-1	TRBJ2-4	TRBD1	CASSSPAGTGEIQYF	TGCGCCAGCAGCTCCCCCGCTGGCACAGGGGAGATTCAGTACTTC
many	TRBV20-1	TRBJ2-3	TRBD2	CSAKLAGVPDTQYF	TGCAGTGCTAAACTAGCGGGAGTCCCAGATACGCAGTATTTT
many	TRBV20-1	TRBJ2-1	TRBD1	CSPGQGVNEQFF	TGCAGTCCGGGACAGGGAGTCAATGAGCAGTTCTTC
medium-sized	TRBV2	TRBJ1-2	-	CASSVISGAGYTF	TGTGCCAGCAGTGTTATCTCAGGGGCTGGCTACACCTTC
few	TRBV6-6	TRBJ1-1	TRBD1	CASSNRQGNTEAFF	TGTGCCAGCAGTAACAGACAGGGGAACACTGAAGCTTTCTTT
many	TRBV5-1	TRBJ2-5	-	CASSLLGLQETQYF	TGCGCCAGCAGCTTGTTGGGCCTACAAGAGACCCAGTACTTC
many	TRBV18	TRBJ2-7	TRBD1	CASSPGTATYEQYF	TGTGCCAGCTCACCCGGGACAGCTACCTACGAGCAGTACTTC
many	TRBV5-1	TRBJ2-5	-	CASSLAIDPAQETQYF	TGCGCCAGCAGCTTGGCCATCGACCCAGCCCAAGAGACCCAGTACTTC
many	TRBV20-1	TRBJ1-2	-	CSAEGLEDGYTF	TGCAGTGCCGAAGGCCTAGAGGATGGCTACACCTTC
many	TRBV6-2/TRBV6-3	TRBJ2-5	TRBD2	CASRRAGQETQYF	TGTGCCAGCAGAAGAGCGGGACAAGAGACCCAGTACTTC
many	TRBV15	TRBJ2-2	-	CATKREQVNTGELFF	TGTGCCACCAAGAGGGAGCAAGTTAACACCGGGGAGCTGTTTTTT
-	TRBV24-1	TRBJ2-6	TRBD1	CATSDLGTGGANVLTF	TGTGCCACCAGTGATCTAGGGACAGGCGGGGCCAACGTCCTGACTTTC
-	TRBV10-3	TRBJ2-1	TRBD1	CAITDGQGLGNEQFF	TGTGCCATCACCGACGGACAGGGTTTAGGGAATGAGCAGTTCTTC
many	TRBV7-3	TRBJ1-1	-	CASRVNTEAFF	TGTGCCAGCAGGGTGAACACTGAAGCTTTCTTT
many	TRBV7-2	TRBJ1-1	-	CASSLPGLTEAFF	TGTGCCAGCAGCTTACCTGGATTAACTGAAGCTTTCTTT
-	TRBV11-2	TRBJ2-5	-	CASSLVARETQYF	TGTGCCAGCAGCTTAGTCGCCCGAGAGACCCAGTACTTC
few	TRBV28	TRBJ1-5	TRBD1	CASSPGQGNQPQHF	TGTGCCAGCAGTCCGGGACAGGGTAATCAGCCCCAGCATTTT
-	TRBV20-1	TRBJ2-7	TRBD1	CSVPDRGQVEQYF	TGCAGTGTTCCGGACAGGGGGCAAGTCGAGCAGTACTTC
few	TRBV4-3	TRBJ2-6	-	CASSQQVGGANVLTF	TGCGCCAGCAGCCAACAGGTTGGCGGGGCCAACGTCCTGACTTTC
-	TRBV6-1	TRBJ1-1	-	CASARTNTEAFF	TGTGCCAGCGCCCGAACGAACACTGAAGCTTTCTTT
few	TRBV5-1	TRBJ1-1	-	CASSLGEATEAFF	TGCGCCAGCAGTCTTGGGGAGGCCACTGAAGCTTTCTTT
medium-sized	TRBV6-2/TRBV6-3	TRBJ1-1	-	CASRRILNTEAFF	TGTGCCAGCCGTCGGATACTGAACACTGAAGCTTTCTTT
many	TRBV12-3/TRBV12-4	TRBJ1-1	-	CASSLSWQNTEAFF	TGTGCCAGCAGTTTATCGTGGCAAAACACTGAAGCTTTCTTT
many	TRBV12-3/TRBV12-4	TRBJ1-5	-	CASSSGYRQPQHF	TGTGCCAGCAGTTCAGGGTATCGGCAGCCCCAGCATTTT
few	TRBV6-5	TRBJ2-7	TRBD2	CASSYSSGRALGEQYF	TGTGCCAGCAGTTACTCGAGCGGGAGGGCCTTGGGCGAGCAGTACTTC
-	TRBV12-3/TRBV12-4	TRBJ2-3	TRBD2	CASSLTSGSLAGGDTQYF	TGTGCCAGCAGTCTAACTAGCGGGAGCCTGGCCGGGGGAGATACGCAGTATTTT
few	TRBV20-1	TRBJ2-3	-	CSASYIARTSTDTQYF	TGCAGTGCCTCATACATAGCTCGCACTAGCACAGATACGCAGTATTTT
few	TRBV5-1	TRBJ1-1	-	CASKDPWNTEAFF	TGCGCCAGTAAGGACCCGTGGAACACTGAAGCTTTCTTT
-	TRBV5-1	TRBJ1-6	-	CASSIGAYNSPLHF	TGCGCCAGCAGCATAGGAGCCTATAATTCACCCCTCCACTTT
many	TRBV5-1	TRBJ2-3	TRBD2	CASSPGTSEADTQYF	TGCGCCAGCAGCCCCGGGACTAGCGAGGCAGATACGCAGTATTTT
-	TRBV20-1	TRBJ1-2	-	CSARPPGTADYTF	TGCAGTGCTCGGCCTCCGGGAACTGCTGACTACACCTTC
-	TRBV30	TRBJ2-5	-	CAWRTWQETQYF	TGTGCCTGGAGGACCTGGCAAGAGACCCAGTACTTC
many	TRBV24-1	TRBJ2-5	-	CATSPGSYATQYF	TGTGCCACCAGTCCGGGCAGTTACGCGACCCAGTACTTC
many	TRBV20-1	TRBJ2-3	-	CSAIDTSTDTQYF	TGCAGTGCTATTGATACCTCCACAGATACGCAGTATTTT
-	TRBV27	TRBJ2-7	TRBD2	CASSSGLALSEQYF	TGTGCCAGCAGTTCGGGACTAGCGTTGAGCGAGCAGTACTTC
many	TRBV20-1	TRBJ2-7	-	CSAREVLDAAYEQYF	TGCAGTGCTAGAGAAGTTTTAGACGCAGCCTACGAGCAGTACTTC